A selection of T cell receptor beta chains follows, all from one sample in a study of post-analysis software for immune sequencing data. TCRdb reanalysed the PCR reads using MiXCR and keeps one entry per CDR3 protein. In the table there are roughly 870,000 distinct CDR3 sequences, about 53% of which are singletons. Sequenced sample: blood. The receptors shown here come from a girl aged 5-17 years with multiple sclerosis. Both conserved end residues are part of each CDR3. D genes are given only for firm matches. Not every row has a clone size; where given, it reads once, few, many or a size class.

j_call: TRBJ2-4; clone_size: NA; d_call: NA; v_call: TRBV29-1; cdr3_aa: CSVDFGLAKNIQYF; cdr3_nt: TGCAGCGTTGATTTTGGGTTAGCCAAAAACATTCAGTACTTC
j_call: TRBJ2-7; clone_size: few; d_call: NA; v_call: TRBV12-5; cdr3_aa: CASGLVPLGGRYEQYF; cdr3_nt: TGTGCTAGTGGTTTGGTCCCCTTGGGGGGCAGATACGAGCAGTACTTC
j_call: TRBJ1-2; clone_size: NA; d_call: TRBD1; v_call: TRBV5-1; cdr3_aa: CASRILGQGRGYGYTF; cdr3_nt: TGCGCCAGCAGAATATTAGGACAGGGACGGGGCTATGGCTACACCTTC
j_call: TRBJ2-1; clone_size: NA; d_call: NA; v_call: TRBV20-1; cdr3_aa: CSATPENEQFF; cdr3_nt: TGCAGTGCTACTCCTGAGAATGAGCAGTTCTTC
j_call: TRBJ2-1; clone_size: NA; d_call: TRBD2; v_call: TRBV6-5; cdr3_aa: CASSYLGGLADYNEQFF; cdr3_nt: TGTGCCAGCAGTTACCTTGGAGGACTAGCGGATTACAATGAGCAGTTCTTC
j_call: TRBJ2-7; clone_size: NA; d_call: NA; v_call: TRBV9; cdr3_aa: CASSGRAQAGHYEQYF; cdr3_nt: TGTGCCAGCAGCGGGAGAGCGCAAGCGGGTCACTACGAGCAGTACTTC
j_call: TRBJ2-5; clone_size: few; d_call: TRBD2; v_call: TRBV14; cdr3_aa: CASSAGLAGAAGTQYF; cdr3_nt: TGTGCCAGCAGCGCGGGACTAGCGGGGGCTGCAGGGACCCAGTACTTC
j_call: TRBJ2-3; clone_size: NA; d_call: NA; v_call: TRBV7-3; cdr3_aa: CASSSWTSSSTDTQYF; cdr3_nt: TGTGCCAGCAGCTCCTGGACTTCCTCTAGCACAGATACGCAGTATTTT
j_call: TRBJ2-7; clone_size: NA; d_call: TRBD1; v_call: TRBV29-1; cdr3_aa: CSVERGTGISYEQYF; cdr3_nt: TGCAGCGTTGAGCGCGGGACAGGAATCTCCTACGAGCAGTACTTC
j_call: TRBJ1-5; clone_size: NA; d_call: NA; v_call: TRBV29-1; cdr3_aa: CSVEGPNQPQHF; cdr3_nt: TGCAGCGTTGAGGGCCCCAATCAGCCCCAGCATTTT
j_call: TRBJ2-7; clone_size: NA; d_call: NA; v_call: TRBV7-9; cdr3_aa: CASSLAGPGRIYEQYF; cdr3_nt: TGTGCCAGCAGCTTAGCAGGACCTGGCAGGATCTACGAGCAGTACTTC
j_call: TRBJ2-3; clone_size: NA; d_call: TRBD1; v_call: TRBV19; cdr3_aa: CASSRSQGALDTQYF; cdr3_nt: TGTGCCAGTAGTAGGTCACAGGGGGCGCTTGATACGCAGTATTTT
j_call: TRBJ2-1; clone_size: few; d_call: NA; v_call: TRBV20-1; cdr3_aa: CSAQDTLQYNEQFF; cdr3_nt: TGCAGTGCTCAGGACACTCTGCAGTACAATGAGCAGTTCTTC
j_call: TRBJ2-4; clone_size: NA; d_call: NA; v_call: TRBV29-1; cdr3_aa: CSGRDTGIQYF; cdr3_nt: TGCAGCGGTCGGGACACAGGCATTCAGTACTTC
j_call: TRBJ1-1; clone_size: NA; d_call: NA; v_call: TRBV29-1; cdr3_aa: CSARGHANTEAFF; cdr3_nt: TGCAGCGCACGGGGACATGCGAACACTGAAGCTTTCTTT
j_call: TRBJ2-6; clone_size: NA; d_call: TRBD2; v_call: TRBV6-2/TRBV6-3; cdr3_aa: CVSTKTSGQGGANVLTF; cdr3_nt: TGTGTCAGCACAAAGACTAGCGGCCAGGGCGGGGCCAACGTCCTGACTTTC
j_call: TRBJ2-5; clone_size: few; d_call: NA; v_call: TRBV7-9; cdr3_aa: CASSLREETQYF; cdr3_nt: TGTGCCAGCAGCTTACGGGAGGAGACCCAGTACTTC
j_call: TRBJ2-4; clone_size: few; d_call: TRBD2; v_call: TRBV6-1; cdr3_aa: CASSEDGTRKNIQYF; cdr3_nt: TGTGCCAGCAGTGAAGATGGGACTAGAAAAAACATTCAGTACTTC
j_call: TRBJ2-7; clone_size: NA; d_call: NA; v_call: TRBV5-1; cdr3_aa: CASSEGTGTGDYEQYF; cdr3_nt: TGCGCCAGCAGCGAGGGGACCGGGACCGGGGACTACGAGCAGTACTTC
j_call: TRBJ1-2; clone_size: NA; d_call: NA; v_call: TRBV6-1; cdr3_aa: CASRGKKEGSWNYGYTF; cdr3_nt: TGTGCCAGCAGGGGTAAAAAAGAGGGGAGTTGGAACTATGGCTACACCTTC
j_call: TRBJ1-1; clone_size: NA; d_call: NA; v_call: TRBV29-1; cdr3_aa: CSVATGGWSKTEAFF; cdr3_nt: TGCAGCGTTGCGACAGGAGGGTGGTCGAAGACTGAAGCTTTCTTT
j_call: TRBJ2-7; clone_size: NA; d_call: NA; v_call: TRBV25-1; cdr3_aa: CASSGVSAVSYEQYF; cdr3_nt: TGTGCCAGCAGTGGGGTGTCGGCGGTCTCCTACGAGCAGTACTTC
j_call: TRBJ2-1; clone_size: NA; d_call: NA; v_call: TRBV2; cdr3_aa: CASSRGTAYNEQFF; cdr3_nt: TGTGCCAGCAGCCGTGGAACCGCCTACAATGAGCAGTTCTTC
j_call: TRBJ2-6; clone_size: NA; d_call: NA; v_call: TRBV19; cdr3_aa: CASSIRAFGVAGANVLTF; cdr3_nt: TGTGCCAGTAGTATACGAGCCTTCGGCGTTGCTGGGGCCAACGTCCTGACTTTC
j_call: TRBJ2-1; clone_size: NA; d_call: TRBD2; v_call: TRBV10-3; cdr3_aa: CAISPVARGLASNNEQFF; cdr3_nt: TGTGCCATCAGTCCGGTCGCGCGGGGACTAGCGAGTAACAATGAGCAGTTCTTC
j_call: TRBJ2-1; clone_size: NA; d_call: TRBD1; v_call: TRBV6-1; cdr3_aa: CASRDRGTHSYNEQFF; cdr3_nt: TGTGCCAGCCGGGACAGGGGGACTCACTCCTACAATGAGCAGTTCTTC
j_call: TRBJ2-1; clone_size: NA; d_call: NA; v_call: TRBV20-1; cdr3_aa: CSARTPDRLNEQFF; cdr3_nt: TGCAGTGCTAGAACTCCCGATCGTTTAAATGAGCAGTTCTTC
j_call: TRBJ2-1; clone_size: few; d_call: TRBD2; v_call: TRBV6-4; cdr3_aa: CASSVGLAANNEQFF; cdr3_nt: TGTGCCAGCAGTGTAGGACTAGCGGCAAACAATGAGCAGTTCTTC
j_call: TRBJ2-7; clone_size: few; d_call: NA; v_call: TRBV29-1; cdr3_aa: CSSANSYEQYF; cdr3_nt: TGCAGCTCCGCCAACTCCTACGAGCAGTACTTC
j_call: TRBJ2-3; clone_size: NA; d_call: NA; v_call: TRBV5-1; cdr3_aa: CASSPGDGNTDTQYF; cdr3_nt: TGCGCCAGCAGCCCCGGGGACGGAAACACAGATACGCAGTATTTT
j_call: TRBJ1-5; clone_size: NA; d_call: NA; v_call: TRBV4-1; cdr3_aa: CASRRVYWAGIDQPQHF; cdr3_nt: TGCGCCAGCAGAAGGGTTTACTGGGCAGGGATCGATCAGCCCCAGCATTTT
j_call: TRBJ2-3; clone_size: NA; d_call: TRBD2; v_call: TRBV3-1; cdr3_aa: CASSQASGNADTQYF; cdr3_nt: TGTGCCAGCAGCCAAGCTAGCGGGAACGCAGATACGCAGTATTTT
j_call: TRBJ1-2; clone_size: NA; d_call: NA; v_call: TRBV29-1; cdr3_aa: CSVETGGDGYTF; cdr3_nt: TGCAGCGTTGAAACAGGCGGTGATGGCTACACCTTC
j_call: TRBJ2-7; clone_size: NA; d_call: NA; v_call: TRBV6-5; cdr3_aa: CASRLGRGFSYEQYF; cdr3_nt: TGTGCCAGCAGGCTCGGCCGGGGCTTCTCCTACGAGCAGTACTTC
j_call: TRBJ2-1; clone_size: NA; d_call: TRBD2; v_call: TRBV5-1; cdr3_aa: CASDQRELYNEQFF; cdr3_nt: TGCGCCAGCGACCAGCGGGAACTTTACAATGAGCAGTTCTTC
j_call: TRBJ1-1; clone_size: NA; d_call: NA; v_call: TRBV20-1; cdr3_aa: CSARAGTTNTEAFF; cdr3_nt: TGCAGTGCTAGGGCCGGGACAACGAACACTGAAGCTTTCTTT
j_call: TRBJ2-3; clone_size: NA; d_call: NA; v_call: TRBV7-9; cdr3_aa: CAGSPTTDTQYF; cdr3_nt: TGTGCCGGCAGCCCTACCACAGATACGCAGTATTTT
j_call: TRBJ2-1; clone_size: NA; d_call: TRBD1; v_call: TRBV20-1; cdr3_aa: CSASRPGQGFVNEQFF; cdr3_nt: TGCAGTGCTAGCAGACCGGGACAGGGCTTCGTAAATGAGCAGTTCTTC
j_call: TRBJ1-5; clone_size: once; d_call: NA; v_call: TRBV3-1; cdr3_aa: CASSQVGPNQPQHF; cdr3_nt: TGTGCCAGCAGCCAAGTGGGACCGAATCAGCCCCAGCATTTT
j_call: TRBJ2-1; clone_size: NA; d_call: NA; v_call: TRBV7-3; cdr3_aa: CASSPIADYSYNEQFF; cdr3_nt: TGTGCCAGCAGCCCTATAGCGGATTACTCCTACAATGAGCAGTTCTTC
j_call: TRBJ2-3; clone_size: NA; d_call: NA; v_call: TRBV10-3; cdr3_aa: CAISGGASTDTQYF; cdr3_nt: TGTGCCATCAGTGGGGGGGCTAGCACAGATACGCAGTATTTT
j_call: TRBJ2-1; clone_size: few; d_call: NA; v_call: TRBV7-9; cdr3_aa: CASSPPDTYNEQFF; cdr3_nt: TGTGCCAGCAGCCCCCCTGACACCTACAATGAGCAGTTCTTC
j_call: TRBJ2-7; clone_size: NA; d_call: NA; v_call: TRBV10-3; cdr3_aa: CATSESPTARDEQYF; cdr3_nt: TGTGCCACCAGTGAGTCCCCGACAGCGAGGGACGAGCAGTACTTC
j_call: TRBJ2-7; clone_size: NA; d_call: TRBD1; v_call: TRBV12-5; cdr3_aa: CASGLRQGAIEQYF; cdr3_nt: TGTGCTAGTGGTTTAAGACAGGGGGCTATCGAGCAGTACTTC
j_call: TRBJ1-2; clone_size: few; d_call: TRBD1; v_call: TRBV2; cdr3_aa: CASSDPARTGGNGYTF; cdr3_nt: TGTGCCAGCAGTGACCCAGCCCGGACAGGGGGCAATGGCTACACCTTC
j_call: TRBJ2-7; clone_size: few; d_call: NA; v_call: TRBV5-6; cdr3_aa: CASSLWTPGAYEQYF; cdr3_nt: TGTGCCAGCAGCTTGTGGACACCGGGGGCCTACGAGCAGTACTTC
j_call: TRBJ2-3; clone_size: few; d_call: TRBD1; v_call: TRBV12-3/TRBV12-4; cdr3_aa: CASSSHRPGQPHTDTQYF; cdr3_nt: TGTGCCAGCAGTTCGCATCGGCCGGGACAGCCACACACAGATACGCAGTATTTT
j_call: TRBJ2-3; clone_size: NA; d_call: NA; v_call: TRBV29-1; cdr3_aa: CSARRGFGTDTQYF; cdr3_nt: TGCAGCGCCCGGAGGGGATTTGGCACAGATACGCAGTATTTT
j_call: TRBJ1-4; clone_size: NA; d_call: NA; v_call: TRBV6-5; cdr3_aa: CASSYFGGPGLFF; cdr3_nt: TGTGCCAGCAGTTACTTCGGTGGCCCGGGACTGTTTTTT
j_call: TRBJ2-5; clone_size: NA; d_call: TRBD1; v_call: TRBV30; cdr3_aa: CAWSGGQAARETQYF; cdr3_nt: TGTGCCTGGAGTGGCGGACAGGCCGCTCGAGAGACCCAGTACTTC
j_call: TRBJ2-5; clone_size: NA; d_call: TRBD1; v_call: TRBV10-3; cdr3_aa: CASRDSQETQYF; cdr3_nt: TGTGCCAGCCGGGACAGCCAAGAGACCCAGTACTTC
j_call: TRBJ2-4; clone_size: NA; d_call: NA; v_call: TRBV2; cdr3_aa: CASRLDRNIQYF; cdr3_nt: TGTGCCAGCAGGCTGGACAGAAACATTCAGTACTTC
j_call: TRBJ1-5; clone_size: NA; d_call: NA; v_call: TRBV10-3; cdr3_aa: CAISEVHDSNQPQHF; cdr3_nt: TGTGCCATCAGTGAAGTCCACGATAGCAATCAGCCCCAGCATTTT
j_call: TRBJ2-3; clone_size: NA; d_call: NA; v_call: TRBV6-5; cdr3_aa: CASSRGPRRSDTQYF; cdr3_nt: TGTGCCAGCAGCCGGGGACCCAGAAGGTCAGATACGCAGTATTTT
j_call: TRBJ2-3; clone_size: NA; d_call: NA; v_call: TRBV24-1; cdr3_aa: CATSDLDDGADTQYF; cdr3_nt: TGTGCCACCAGTGATTTAGATGATGGTGCAGATACGCAGTATTTT